One sample yielded the 27 T cell receptor beta chains listed below, sequenced in a study of blood T cell repertoires in COVID-19. TCRdb's copy holds only in-frame clones and misses some; the assay was immunoSEQ multiplex PCR. The sample lists roughly 70,000 clones, 84% seen once, with 25% to 30% in the top ten. The sequencing input was peripheral blood. Every receptor here comes from a human donor in a cohort sampled during active COVID-19.

CDR3 sequence (DNA): TGCGCCAGCAGCCAAGATAGTGCTGCGGGGAACACTGAAGCTTTCTTT. Translation: CASSQDSAAGNTEAFF. The gene calls are TRBV4-1 and TRBJ1-1; D remains ambiguous. V was cut by 0 bases and J by 1 base, with 12 bases left in between. Germline CDR1 reads MGHRA; CDR2 reads YSYEKL. This CDR3 region has 16 residues.

The V and J genes are TRBV4-3 and TRBJ2-5; 10 bases match TRBD1. The CDR3 length is 18 residues. From germline, CDR1 is LGHNA and CDR2 YSLEER. The V segment lost 1 base and the J segment 4 bases; nucleotides outside the gene matches: 12. The CDR3 is CASSQVYPGQGIGETQYF. For the CDR3, the DNA is TGCGCCAGCAGCCAAGTATACCCGGGACAGGGGATCGGAGAGACCCAGTACTTC.

In its sample, this clone was seen once. CDR3 sequence: CASAEAGGYQETQYF. CDR3 sequence (DNA): TGTGCCAGCGCGGAAGCGGGGGGCTACCAAGAGACCCAGTACTTC. The chain combines TRBV9 with TRBJ2-5; 9 nucleotides agree with TRBD2. The J segment lost 0 bases and the V segment lost 7 bases, leaving 7 bases of the junction unmatched. The germline V gene has CDR1 SGDLS and CDR2 YYNGEE. This CDR3 is 15 amino acids long.

V is TRBV5-4 and J is TRBJ2-1, with D possibly matching TRBD2 (5 bases). V was clipped by 9 bases and J by 1 base, with 20 bases between them. From germline, CDR1 is SGHNT and CDR2 YYREEE (reference sequence). CDR3 length equals 16 residues. CDR3 DNA sequence: TGTGCCATTGCCTTGACTCGGGGAGTTTCCTACAATGAGCAGTTCTTC. Residues: CAIALTRGVSYNEQFF.

The rearrangement links TRBV27 to TRBJ2-4; 8 nucleotides line up with TRBD2. Trimming at V came to 8 bases and at J to 5 bases, leaving 11 bases not matched to a gene. This CDR3 spans 15 amino acids. Germline V CDR1 and CDR2: MNHEY, SMNVEV (reference sequence). This CDR3 reads CASAGRASGENIQYF. The CDR3 DNA sequence: TGTGCCAGCGCCGGGAGGGCTTCAGGGGAAAACATTCAGTACTTC.

This clone was seen more than once but under ten times. This chain links TRBV19 with TRBJ2-7; 7 nucleotides align to TRBD1. Germline V gene data show CDR1 as LNHDA and CDR2 as SQIVND (reference sequence). V gave up 5 bases and J gave up 3 bases; unmatched junction bases: 16. The CDR3 loop spans 17 amino acids. The CDR3 nucleotides are TGTGCCAGTAGTCCGAAGGGGACAGCGCCGGGCCTCTACGAGCAGTACTTC. Translated, it gives CASSPKGTAPGLYEQYF.

This chain links TRBV12-3 or TRBV12-4 with TRBJ1-5; D call uncertain. This CDR3 has 12 amino acids. V lost 9 bases to trimming and J lost 9 bases, with 15 bases between them. As DNA, the CDR3 is TGTGCCAGTCAGCAGAGCCGGGGGCCCCAGCATTTT. Its translation: CASQQSRGPQHF.

The rearrangement joins TRBV9 to TRBJ2-5; possibly TRBD1 for D (6 bases). Trimming removed 7 bases from V and 3 bases from J, with 10 bases in between. The CDR3 is 12 amino acids. CDR1 and CDR2 from the germline V gene are SGDLS and YYNGEE. The CDR3 nucleotides read TGTGCCAGCTCGGACAGAGAAGAGACCCAGTACTTC. The encoded protein is CASSDREETQYF.

This clone has only a few counts. The chain is built from TRBV6-6 and TRBJ1-1, with 7 bases lining up with TRBD1. The CDR3 loop spans 14 amino acids. Germline CDR1 MNHNY, CDR2 SVGAGI (reference sequence). The trim removed 1 base at V and 4 bases at J, leaving 3 bases unmatched. CDR3 loop: CASSYLTGSTEAFF. CDR3 bases: TGTGCCAGCAGTTACTTGACAGGGTCCACTGAAGCTTTCTTT.

The chain couples TRBV6-2 or TRBV6-3 to TRBJ1-5, with 7 bases aligning to TRBD1. Looked up from germline, CDR1 is MNHEY and CDR2 is SVGEGT. V lost 5 bases to trimming and J lost 6 bases; unmatched junction nucleotides: 13. The CDR3 extends over 16 amino acids. The CDR3, as DNA: TGTGCCAGCAGTCGCCTCGTACAGGGGTGGACTCAGCCCCAGCATTTT. This translates into CASSRLVQGWTQPQHF.

The genes are TRBV9 and TRBJ2-5; 10 nucleotides align to TRBD2. V lost 3 bases and J lost 5; bases outside the gene matches: 7. The CDR3 is 15 residues long. Germline CDR1 and CDR2: SGDLS and YYNGEE. CDR3 nucleotides: TGTGCCAGCAGCGGTGCAAGCGGGGGGGGTGAGACCCAGTACTTC. It specifies CASSGASGGGETQYF.

The rearrangement links TRBV29-1 to TRBJ2-7, with TRBD1 matching 9 bases. The length of the CDR3 is 13 residues. CDR1 and CDR2 from the germline V gene are SQVTM and ANQGSEA. CDR3 residues: CAVGDRVSYEQYF. CDR3 bases: TGCGCGGTAGGGGACAGGGTGTCCTACGAGCAGTACTTC.

The chain joins TRBV6-1 to TRBJ1-5, with a possible D match to TRBD1 (5 bases). Germline lookup yields CDR1 MNHNS and CDR2 SASEGT. This CDR3 contains 16 residues. Deletions cut 3 bases from V and 9 bases from J, with 21 bases between. CDR3 sequence: CASSDPGGANLGPQHF. The DNA of the CDR3 is TGTGCCAGCAGTGACCCGGGGGGAGCCAATCTGGGGCCCCAGCATTTT.

This chain joins TRBV5-1 and TRBJ1-2; 10 nucleotides match TRBD1. Per germline, CDR1 SGHRS and CDR2 YFSETQ. Trimming cost V 4 bases and J 5 bases; bases outside gene matches: 11. This CDR3 spans 16 amino acids. The chain's CDR3 is CASSPPPGQGGYGYTF. The CDR3 DNA is TGCGCCAGCAGCCCTCCCCCCGGACAGGGGGGATATGGCTACACCTTC. Variable domain in full (rest from reference TRBV5-1 and TRBJ1-2): KAGVTQTPRYLIKTRGQQVTLSCSPISGHRSVSWYQQTPGQGLQFLFEYFSETQRNKGNFPGRFSGRQFSNSRSEMNVSTLELGDSALYLCASSPPPGQGGYGYTFGSGTRLTVV.

CDR3 residues: CASSLEGGTNEQYF. DNA of the CDR3: TGCGCCAGCAGCTTGGAAGGGGGCACGAACGAGCAGTACTTC. This chain connects TRBV5-1 to TRBJ2-7; 7 nucleotides line up with TRBD1. The germline V gene has CDR1 SGHRS and CDR2 YFSETQ. The V segment lost 0 bases and the J segment 5 bases; nucleotides outside the gene matches: 5. This CDR3 contains 14 residues.

This clone was found a few times. J is TRBJ2-3 and V is TRBV5-6, with TRBD1 as a possible D gene (5 bases). CDR3 length: 16 amino acids. With 1 base removed from V and 2 bases from J, the gap between germline ends came to 14 bases. The germline V gene encodes CDR1 SGHDT and CDR2 YYEEEE. The CDR3 DNA reads TGTGCCAGCAGCTTGTTCGGCGTGACAGCCACAGATACGCAGTATTTT. It translates to CASSLFGVTATDTQYF.

This chain connects TRBV6-5 to TRBJ1-2, with 8 bases aligning to TRBD1. The V gene end was trimmed by 6 bases and the J gene end by 2 bases; junction bases not matched to a gene: 5. The CDR3 covers 14 residues. Germline CDR1 and CDR2: MNHEY and SVGAGI. The CDR3 protein is CASRGQAPNYGYTF. The CDR3 DNA reads TGTGCCAGCAGGGGACAGGCACCGAACTATGGCTACACCTTC.

The V and J genes are TRBV15 and TRBJ1-5, with D possibly being TRBD1 (5 bases). The CDR3 contains 15 residues. V gave up 3 bases and J gave up 0 bases, with 9 bases separating them. Germline CDR1 LNHNV, CDR2 YYDKDF (reference sequence). The CDR3 loop is CATSRTRDSNQPQHF. The CDR3, as DNA: TGTGCCACCAGCAGGACCAGGGATAGCAATCAGCCCCAGCATTTT.

The J gene is TRBJ1-5, the V gene TRBV7-6; D not certain. This CDR3 region has 13 residues. Germline-derived CDR1 and CDR2 are SGHVS and FNYEAQ. Trimming took off 1 base at V and 10 bases at J, with 11 bases between the two ends. In DNA, the CDR3 is TGTGCCAGCAGCTTAGATTCCCAAACTCCCCAGCATTTT. Protein: CASSLDSQTPQHF.

The chain is built from TRBV6-5 and TRBJ2-5; 13 positions agree with TRBD2. Germline lookup yields CDR1 MNHEY and CDR2 SVGAGI. Trimming took 8 bases from V and 5 from J; bases not matched to a gene: 8. This CDR3 region has 15 residues. The CDR3 is CASGRLAGGLETQYF. CDR3 DNA sequence: TGTGCCAGCGGGAGACTAGCGGGGGGTCTTGAGACCCAGTACTTC.

The chain uses TRBV11-2 and TRBJ2-7; possibly TRBD2 for D (5 bases). The V end lost 0 bases, the J end lost 10 bases, and 16 bases lay between the germline ends. The CDR3 is 14 amino acids. CDR1 is SGHAT and CDR2 is FQNNGV in the germline V gene. Here the CDR3 DNA reads TGTGCCAGCAGCTTAGATCCGGGGTCTAACAAACAGTACTTC. This encodes CASSLDPGSNKQYF.

This clone showed up just a few times. The chain combines TRBV10-2 with TRBJ2-1; TRBD2 matches 9 bases. The V gene end was trimmed by 7 bases and the J gene end by 5 bases; junction bases not matched to a gene: 9. The CDR3 loop spans 15 amino acids. Germline V gene data show CDR1 as WSHSY and CDR2 as SAAADI. CDR3 loop: CASTPRGGHHNEQFF. CDR3 DNA: TGCGCCAGCACCCCGCGGGGGGGACACCACAATGAGCAGTTCTTC.

The rearrangement joins TRBV11-3 to TRBJ1-1; TRBD1 matches at 12 bases. J lost 5 bases, V lost 5 bases, and 15 bases had no gene match. Germline values: CDR1 SGHNT, CDR2 YENEEA. This CDR3 spans 18 amino acids. The DNA of the CDR3 is TGTGCCAGCAGCCCGGTCCGGGACAGGGGGCTCGTGGGGACTGAAGCTTTCTTT. This translates into CASSPVRDRGLVGTEAFF. Using reference TRBV11-3 and TRBJ1-1 for the parts outside the CDR3, the full variable domain is EAGVVQSPRYKIIEKKQPVAFWCNPISGHNTLYWYLQNLGQGPELLIRYENEEAVDDSQLPKDRFSAERLKGVDSTLKIQPAELGDSAVYLCASSPVRDRGLVGTEAFFGQGTRLTVV.

The V call is TRBV21-1, the J call TRBJ1-1; the table's D call, TRBD1, was not checked against the DNA. TRBV21-1 is noted as a pseudogene. CDR3 length equals 15 residues. CDR3 amino acids: CASTPWTAMNTEAFF. CDR3 in DNA: TGTGCCAGCACCCCGTGGACAGCCATGAACACTGAAGCTTTCTTT.

This chain connects TRBV29-1 to TRBJ2-1, with a possible D match to TRBD2 (6 bases). Germline CDR1 SQVTM, CDR2 ANQGSEA. This CDR3 contains 14 residues. The V and J ends lost 7 bases and 8 bases respectively, with 21 bases between them. In DNA form, the CDR3 reads TGCAGCGACCTTAGCGGCGCATCCCTCCATGAGCAGTTCTTC. Its translation is CSDLSGASLHEQFF.

The V and J genes are TRBV7-3 and TRBJ2-2, with TRBD2 identical over 9 bases. Germline values: CDR1 SGHTA, CDR2 FQGTGA. CDR3 length: 17 residues. The V gene end was trimmed by 8 bases and the J gene end by 1 base; junction bases not matched to a gene: 11. This chain's CDR3 is CASADPAGGLNTGELFF. The CDR3 DNA follows: TGTGCCAGCGCAGACCCGGCGGGGGGGCTGAACACCGGGGAGCTGTTTTTT.

The chain links TRBV2 to TRBJ1-3; no reliable D call. The CDR3 runs to 14 residues. Per germline, CDR1 SNHLY and CDR2 FYNNEI. V lost 4 bases to trimming and J lost 0 bases, with 7 bases between them. The CDR3 DNA follows: TGTGCCAGCAGTGGGCGGATCTCTGGAAACACCATATATTTT. It codes for CASSGRISGNTIYF.